The T cell receptor (beta chain) described here comes from a study of cytomegalovirus exposure and HLA in healthy donors. Study-level points and caveats: The study recorded 150 to 200 TCR beta chains that were cytomegalovirus-associated.

This clone was seen once. As yet, its antigen is unknown. PCR involved 60 Vbeta and 13 Jbeta primers. TCRdb's table, derived via immunoSEQ multiplex PCR, lists solely in-frame clones and lacks some. This sample carries some 130,000 clones, around 81% of them seen once, and the ten largest clones take around 1.8%. The V gene's germline CDR1 is MNHEY and CDR2 SMNVEV (reference sequence). The CDR3 has 14 residues. Unmatched junction bases numbered 6, after V lost 5 bases and J lost 2 bases. The sequenced sample consisted of PBMCs. The source is a woman between 50 and 59 years old in good health and CMV-seronegative. The chain links TRBV27 to TRBJ2-7; 7 nucleotides line up with TRBD1. The DNA for the CDR3 is TGTGCCAGCAGTCTACGACAGGGTCCCTACGAGCAGTACGTC. Translation gives CASSLRQGPYEQYV.